What follows is one T cell receptor beta chain and its context. No antigen is known for it. These data are taken from a study of long-term antiretroviral therapy in people with HIV. Study-level results: Repertoires from HIV showed CDR3 length ranges narrower than those of controls. Gathering of blood took place between 2004 and 2017, possibly under older ART regimens.

The CDR3 length is 15 residues. The germline CDR1 and CDR2 sequences are SSHAT and FNYEAQ (reference sequence). immunoSEQ v3.0 was run at survey level. This table comes from immunoSEQ multiplex PCR, and its TCRdb copy is limited to in-frame clones, with some not included. The sample consists of around 35,000 clones, approximately 96% of them appearing once. United States facilities provided treatment to all participants with HIV. DNA was extracted from 1-10 million thawed cryopreserved PBMC. The chain uses TRBV7-7 and TRBJ2-7; 10 nucleotides match TRBD2. The sequence was obtained from a man aged 25-45 years with HIV. Source: unsorted PBMCs, taken roughly 6.4 years after starting antiretroviral therapy. CDR3 in amino acids: CASVALLAGSYEQYF. CDR3 DNA: TGTGCTAGCGTCGCACTACTAGCGGGGAGCTACGAGCAGTACTTC.